This T cell receptor (beta chain) stems from a study of memory CD8 T cells in hepatitis C reinfection. The time point here: peak reinfection, 3 to 8 weeks after reinfection detection. The sorted cells went straight to TCR sequencing with no prior in vitro expansion. People who inject drugs from Montreal's HEPCO study were the donors. The CDR3 totals 16 residues. Trimming took 6 bases from V and 3 from J, leaving 20 bases between them. Per germline, CDR1 SGHTA and CDR2 FQGTGA. Sequencing used immunoSEQ multiplex PCR; TCRdb keeps in-frame clones, though not all of them. The data contain around 45,000 clones, 88% of them singletons.

The sequence derives from a young man with hepatitis C virus infection. The sample was naive CD8+ T cells sorted from blood. The chain employs TRBV7-3 and TRBJ1-1, with D maybe TRBD1 (5 bases). DNA for the CDR3: TGTGCCAGCAGACCCAATTCCTATGGGGCAGACACTGAAGCTTTCTTT. It yields the protein CASRPNSYGADTEAFF. The complete variable domain, with remaining parts taken from reference TRBV7-3 and TRBJ1-1, reads GAGVSQTPSNKVTEKGKYVELRCDPISGHTALYWYRQSLGQGPEFLIYFQGTGAADDSGLPNDRFFAVRPEGSVSTLKIQRTERGDSAVYLCASRPNSYGADTEAFFGQGTRLTVV.